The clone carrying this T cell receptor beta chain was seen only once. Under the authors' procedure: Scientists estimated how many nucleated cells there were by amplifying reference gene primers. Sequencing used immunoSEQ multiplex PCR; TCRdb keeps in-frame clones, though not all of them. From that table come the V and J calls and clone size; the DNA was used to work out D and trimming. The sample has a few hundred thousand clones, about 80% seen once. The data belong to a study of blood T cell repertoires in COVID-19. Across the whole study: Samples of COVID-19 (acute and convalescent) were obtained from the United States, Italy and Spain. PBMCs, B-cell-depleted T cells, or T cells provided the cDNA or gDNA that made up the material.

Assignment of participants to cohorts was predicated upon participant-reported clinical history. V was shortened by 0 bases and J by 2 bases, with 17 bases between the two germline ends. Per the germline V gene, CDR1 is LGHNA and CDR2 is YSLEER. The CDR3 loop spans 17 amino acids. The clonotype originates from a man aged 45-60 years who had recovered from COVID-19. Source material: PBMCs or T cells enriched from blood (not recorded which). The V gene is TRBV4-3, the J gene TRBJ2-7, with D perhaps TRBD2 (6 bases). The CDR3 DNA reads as TGCGCCAGCAGCCAAGACGCAGGAGGGGATCGCCCCTACGAGCAGTACTTC. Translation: CASSQDAGGDRPYEQYF.